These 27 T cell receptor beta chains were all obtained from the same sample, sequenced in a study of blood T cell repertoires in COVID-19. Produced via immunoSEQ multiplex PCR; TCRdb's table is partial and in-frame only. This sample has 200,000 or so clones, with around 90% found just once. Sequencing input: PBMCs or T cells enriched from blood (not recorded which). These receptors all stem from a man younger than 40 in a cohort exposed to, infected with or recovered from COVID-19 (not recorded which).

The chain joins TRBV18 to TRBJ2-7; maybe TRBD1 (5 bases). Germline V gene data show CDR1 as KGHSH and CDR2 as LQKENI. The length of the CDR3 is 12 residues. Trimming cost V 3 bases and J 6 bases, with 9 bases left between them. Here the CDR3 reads CASSPQGIEQYF. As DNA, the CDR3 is TGTGCCAGCTCACCGCAGGGAATCGAGCAGTACTTC.

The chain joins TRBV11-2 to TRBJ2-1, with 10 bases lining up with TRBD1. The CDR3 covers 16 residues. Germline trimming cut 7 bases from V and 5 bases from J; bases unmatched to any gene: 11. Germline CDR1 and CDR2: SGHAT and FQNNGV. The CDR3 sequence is CASTGQGEEDHNEQFF. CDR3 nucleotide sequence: TGTGCCAGCACCGGACAGGGGGAGGAGGACCACAATGAGCAGTTCTTC.

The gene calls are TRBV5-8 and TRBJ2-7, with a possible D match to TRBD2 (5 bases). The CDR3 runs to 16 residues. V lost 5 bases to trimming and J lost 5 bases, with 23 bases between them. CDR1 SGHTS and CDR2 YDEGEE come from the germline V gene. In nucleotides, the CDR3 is TGTGCCAGCAGTTGGGGTCCTACTAGATTCCAGGACGAGCAGTACTTC. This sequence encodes CASSWGPTRFQDEQYF.

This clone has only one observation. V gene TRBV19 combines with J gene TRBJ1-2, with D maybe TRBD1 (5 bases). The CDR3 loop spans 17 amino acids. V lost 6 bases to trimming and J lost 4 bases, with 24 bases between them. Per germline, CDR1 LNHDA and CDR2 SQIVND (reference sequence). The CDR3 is CASSLIPLVQGAYGYTF. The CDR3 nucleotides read TGTGCCAGTAGCCTAATCCCCCTGGTGCAGGGCGCCTATGGCTACACCTTC.

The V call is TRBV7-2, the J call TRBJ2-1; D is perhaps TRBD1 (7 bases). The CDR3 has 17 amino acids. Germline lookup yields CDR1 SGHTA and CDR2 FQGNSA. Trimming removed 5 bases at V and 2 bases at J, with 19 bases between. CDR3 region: CASSPIESGGPYNEQFF. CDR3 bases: TGTGCCAGCAGCCCAATTGAGTCAGGGGGGCCCTACAATGAGCAGTTCTTC.

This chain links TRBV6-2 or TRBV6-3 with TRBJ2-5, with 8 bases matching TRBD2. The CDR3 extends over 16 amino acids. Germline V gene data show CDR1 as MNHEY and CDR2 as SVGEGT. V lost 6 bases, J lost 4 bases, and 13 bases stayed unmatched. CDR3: CASSPLSGRGAETQYF. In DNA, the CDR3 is TGTGCCAGCAGCCCCCTGAGCGGGAGAGGAGCAGAGACCCAGTACTTC.

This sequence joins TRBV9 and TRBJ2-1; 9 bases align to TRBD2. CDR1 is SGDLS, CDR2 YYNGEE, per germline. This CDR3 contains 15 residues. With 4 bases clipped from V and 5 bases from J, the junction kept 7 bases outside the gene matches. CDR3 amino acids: CASSRSGRLDNEQFF. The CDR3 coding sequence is TGTGCCAGCAGCCGGAGCGGGAGGCTCGACAATGAGCAGTTCTTC.

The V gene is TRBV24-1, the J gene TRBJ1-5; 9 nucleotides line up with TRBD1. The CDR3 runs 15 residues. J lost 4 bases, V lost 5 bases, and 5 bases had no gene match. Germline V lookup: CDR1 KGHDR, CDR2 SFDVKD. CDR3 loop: CATSVTGQGNQPQHF. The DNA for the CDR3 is TGTGCCACCAGTGTAACAGGACAGGGGAATCAGCCCCAGCATTTT.

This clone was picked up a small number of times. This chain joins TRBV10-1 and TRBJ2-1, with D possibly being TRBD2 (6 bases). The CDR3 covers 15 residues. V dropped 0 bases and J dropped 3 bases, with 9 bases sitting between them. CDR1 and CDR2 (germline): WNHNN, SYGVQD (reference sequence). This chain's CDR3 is CASSESTAGYNEQFF. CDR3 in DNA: TGCGCCAGCAGTGAGTCAACAGCGGGCTACAATGAGCAGTTCTTC.

Here the CDR3 reads CASSLEPGTGELFF. The DNA for the CDR3 is TGCGCCAGCAGCTTGGAACCGGGCACCGGGGAGCTGTTTTTT. This chain joins TRBV5-1 and TRBJ2-2; D remains ambiguous. This CDR3 region has 14 residues. V lost 0 bases to trimming and J lost 4 bases, with 7 bases between them. Germline CDR1 and CDR2: SGHRS and YFSETQ.

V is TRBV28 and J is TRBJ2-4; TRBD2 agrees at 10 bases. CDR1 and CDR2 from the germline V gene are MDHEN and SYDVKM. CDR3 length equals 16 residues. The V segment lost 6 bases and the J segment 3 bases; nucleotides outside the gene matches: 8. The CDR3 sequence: CASRPGLASVKNIQYF. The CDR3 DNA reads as TGTGCCAGCAGACCGGGACTAGCGTCAGTCAAAAACATTCAGTACTTC.

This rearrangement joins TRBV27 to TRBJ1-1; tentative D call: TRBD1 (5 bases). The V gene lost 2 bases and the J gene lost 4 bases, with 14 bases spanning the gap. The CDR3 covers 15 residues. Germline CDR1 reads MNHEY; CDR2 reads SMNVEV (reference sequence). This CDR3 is CASSLRGGIGTEAFF. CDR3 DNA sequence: TGTGCCAGCAGTTTAAGGGGAGGGATAGGCACTGAAGCTTTCTTT.

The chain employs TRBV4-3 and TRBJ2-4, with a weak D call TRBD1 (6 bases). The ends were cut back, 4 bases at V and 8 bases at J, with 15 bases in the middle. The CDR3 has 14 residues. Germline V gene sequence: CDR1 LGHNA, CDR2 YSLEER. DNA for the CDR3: TGCGCCAGCAGCCCAAATTGGGGGCTAGACATTCAGTACTTC. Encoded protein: CASSPNWGLDIQYF.

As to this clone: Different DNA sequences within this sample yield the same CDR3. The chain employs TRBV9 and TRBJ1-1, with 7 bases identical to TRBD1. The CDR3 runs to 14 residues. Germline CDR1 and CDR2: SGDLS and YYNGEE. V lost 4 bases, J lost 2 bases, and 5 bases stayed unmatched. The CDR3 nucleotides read TGTGCCAGCAGCCCCGGGACAGTAAACACTGAAGCTTTCTTT. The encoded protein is CASSPGTVNTEAFF. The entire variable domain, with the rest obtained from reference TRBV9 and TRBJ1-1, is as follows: DSGVTQTPKHLITATGQRVTLRCSPRSGDLSVYWYQQSLDQGLQFLIQYYNGEERAKGNILERFSAQQFPDLHSELNLSSLELGDSALYFCASSPGTVNTEAFFGQGTRLTVV.

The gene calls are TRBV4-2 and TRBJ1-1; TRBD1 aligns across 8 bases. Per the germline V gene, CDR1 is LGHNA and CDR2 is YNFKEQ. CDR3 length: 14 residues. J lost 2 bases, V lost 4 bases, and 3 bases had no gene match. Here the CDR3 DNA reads TGTGCCAGCAGCCGAGGACAGGGAAACACTGAAGCTTTCTTT. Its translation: CASSRGQGNTEAFF.

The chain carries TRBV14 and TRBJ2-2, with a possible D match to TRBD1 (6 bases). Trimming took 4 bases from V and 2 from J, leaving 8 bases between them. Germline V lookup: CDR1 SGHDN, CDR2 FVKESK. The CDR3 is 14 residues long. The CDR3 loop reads CASSLQGNTGELFF. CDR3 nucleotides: TGTGCCAGCAGCCTACAGGGTAACACCGGGGAGCTGTTTTTT.

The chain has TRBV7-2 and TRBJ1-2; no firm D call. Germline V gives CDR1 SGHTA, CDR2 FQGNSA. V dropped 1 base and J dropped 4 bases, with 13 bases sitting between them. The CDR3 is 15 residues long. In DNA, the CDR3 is TGTGCCAGCAGCTTAGTCGGCGTAGCTTCCTATGGCTACACCTTC. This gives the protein CASSLVGVASYGYTF.

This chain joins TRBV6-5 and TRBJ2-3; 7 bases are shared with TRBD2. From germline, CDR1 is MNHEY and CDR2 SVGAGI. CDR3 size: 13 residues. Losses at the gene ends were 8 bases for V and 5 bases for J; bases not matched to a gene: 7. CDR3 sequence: CASSGTSEDTQYF. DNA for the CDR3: TGTGCCAGCTCCGGTACTAGCGAAGATACGCAGTATTTT.

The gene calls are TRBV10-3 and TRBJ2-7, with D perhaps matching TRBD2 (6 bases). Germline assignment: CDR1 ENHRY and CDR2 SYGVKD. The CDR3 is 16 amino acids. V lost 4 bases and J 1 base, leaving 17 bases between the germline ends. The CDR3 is CAISGYLQGGSYEQYF. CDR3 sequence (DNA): TGTGCCATCAGTGGATATTTGCAGGGAGGATCCTACGAGCAGTACTTC.

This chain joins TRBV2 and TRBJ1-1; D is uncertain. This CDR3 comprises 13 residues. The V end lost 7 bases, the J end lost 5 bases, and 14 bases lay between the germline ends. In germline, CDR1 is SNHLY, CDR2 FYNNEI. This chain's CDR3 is CASKESGGTEAFF. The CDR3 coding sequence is TGTGCCAGCAAGGAATCGGGAGGGACTGAAGCTTTCTTT.

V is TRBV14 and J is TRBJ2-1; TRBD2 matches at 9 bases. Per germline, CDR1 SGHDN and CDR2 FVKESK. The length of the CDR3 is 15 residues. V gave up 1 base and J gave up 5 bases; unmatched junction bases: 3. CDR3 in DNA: TGTGCCAGCAGCCAAGGCGGGAGGGCCCACAATGAGCAGTTCTTC. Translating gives CASSQGGRAHNEQFF.

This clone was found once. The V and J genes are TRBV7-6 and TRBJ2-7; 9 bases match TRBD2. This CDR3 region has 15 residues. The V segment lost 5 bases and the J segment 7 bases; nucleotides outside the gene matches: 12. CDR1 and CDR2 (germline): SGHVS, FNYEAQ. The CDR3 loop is CASSPSSGVWGEQYF. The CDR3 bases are TGTGCCAGCAGCCCATCTAGCGGGGTCTGGGGGGAGCAGTACTTC.

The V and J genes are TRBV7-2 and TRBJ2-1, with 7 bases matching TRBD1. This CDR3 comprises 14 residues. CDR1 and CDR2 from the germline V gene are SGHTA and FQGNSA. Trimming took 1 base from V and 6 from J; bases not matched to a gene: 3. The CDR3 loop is CASSLGYRGNEQFF. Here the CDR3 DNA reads TGTGCCAGCAGCTTAGGCTACAGGGGCAATGAGCAGTTCTTC.

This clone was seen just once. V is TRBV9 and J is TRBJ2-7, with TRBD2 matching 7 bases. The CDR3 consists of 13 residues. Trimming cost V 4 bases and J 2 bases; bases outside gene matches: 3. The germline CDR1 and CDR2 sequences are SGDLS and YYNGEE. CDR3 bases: TGTGCCAGCAGCCCCAGCGGGACCTACGAGCAGTACTTC. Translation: CASSPSGTYEQYF.

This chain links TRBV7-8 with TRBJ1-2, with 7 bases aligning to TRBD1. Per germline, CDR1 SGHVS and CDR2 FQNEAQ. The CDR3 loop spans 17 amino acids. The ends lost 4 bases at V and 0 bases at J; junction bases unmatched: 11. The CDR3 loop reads CASSSLIRDRANYGYTF. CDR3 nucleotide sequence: TGTGCCAGCAGCTCATTGATTCGGGACAGAGCTAACTATGGCTACACCTTC.

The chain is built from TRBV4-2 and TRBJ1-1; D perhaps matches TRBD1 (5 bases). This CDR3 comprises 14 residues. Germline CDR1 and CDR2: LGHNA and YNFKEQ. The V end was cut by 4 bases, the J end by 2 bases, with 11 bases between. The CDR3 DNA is TGTGCCAGCAGCCCGACAGCCGGAAACACTGAAGCTTTCTTT. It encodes CASSPTAGNTEAFF.

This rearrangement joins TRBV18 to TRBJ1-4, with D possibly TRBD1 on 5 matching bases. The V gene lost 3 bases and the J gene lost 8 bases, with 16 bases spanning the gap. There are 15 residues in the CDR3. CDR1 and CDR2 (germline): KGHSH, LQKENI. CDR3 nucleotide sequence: TGTGCCAGCTCACCCGTGGGACTTCGGGACGAAAAACTGTTTTTT. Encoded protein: CASSPVGLRDEKLFF.